Below are 30 T cell receptor beta chains sequenced from a single sample in a study of control samples from healthy donors and cancer patients. Sequenced by immunoSEQ multiplex PCR; TCRdb stores in-frame clones only, minus some. The sample lists 35,000 to 50,000 clones, less than 85% occurring once. Sequencing input: blood. The receptors originated from a man in his 60s in good health.

This chain connects TRBV28 to TRBJ1-1, with D unresolved. With 5 bases removed from V and 1 base from J, the gap between germline ends came to 14 bases. This CDR3 has 15 amino acids. Germline V gives CDR1 MDHEN, CDR2 SYDVKM. The CDR3 is CASSDPRTGNTEAFF. The CDR3 nucleotides are TGTGCCAGCAGTGACCCTCGGACGGGGAACACTGAAGCTTTCTTT.

The rearrangement uses TRBV19 and TRBJ1-5; unclear D gene. There are 14 residues in the CDR3. Germline CDR1 and CDR2: LNHDA and SQIVND (reference sequence). V lost 7 bases and J lost 6, with 16 bases in between. The CDR3 bases are TGTGCCAGTAAGGGAAGTCCAGACTCTCAGCCCCAGCATTTT. It codes for CASKGSPDSQPQHF.

The chain links TRBV7-3 to TRBJ2-6; D is unresolved. Germline V gene sequence: CDR1 SGHTA, CDR2 FQGTGA. V was trimmed by 2 bases and J by 9 bases, leaving 8 bases between them. This CDR3 is 13 amino acids long. CDR3 nucleotide sequence: TGTGCCAGCAGCTTAGAACACAGCAACGTCCTGACTTTC. Translation: CASSLEHSNVLTF.

The chain employs TRBV9 and TRBJ2-1; perhaps D is TRBD1 or TRBD2 (5 bases each). The germline V and J ends were trimmed by 4 bases and 1 base, with 15 bases remaining between them. The CDR3 is made up of 16 amino acids. The germline V gene encodes CDR1 SGDLS and CDR2 YYNGEE. CDR3 nucleotides: TGTGCCAGCAGCCCGCGAGGGGCTGGGTCCTACAATGAGCAGTTCTTC. Its translation is CASSPRGAGSYNEQFF.

The rearrangement joins TRBV18 to TRBJ1-5; the D gene is possibly TRBD1 (5 bases). V lost 5 bases and J 3 bases, leaving 14 bases between the germline ends. CDR1 and CDR2 (germline): KGHSH, LQKENI. CDR3 size: 15 residues. The CDR3 DNA reads as TGTGCCAGCTCAGTATCAGGGATTTTCAATCAGCCCCAGCATTTT. Translating gives CASSVSGIFNQPQHF.

The V call is TRBV7-6, the J call TRBJ2-5; no clear D gene. Germline CDR1 reads SGHVS; CDR2 reads FNYEAQ. V was clipped by 6 bases and J by 4 bases, with 12 bases between them. The CDR3 is 13 amino acids. Written as DNA, the CDR3 is TGTGCCAGCAGTTTGACTCCGCGAGAGACCCAGTACTTC. Translation: CASSLTPRETQYF.

This clone was counted once. The gene calls are TRBV3-1 (or the pseudogene TRBV3-2) and TRBJ1-2, with 7 bases lining up with TRBD1. Germline-derived CDR1 and CDR2 are LGHDT and YNNKEL (reference sequence). The trim removed 0 bases at V and 8 bases at J, leaving 6 bases unmatched. The CDR3 sequence is 14 residues long. The CDR3 loop reads CASSQDDRVVGYTF. The CDR3 DNA reads TGTGCCAGCAGCCAAGACGACAGGGTAGTAGGCTACACCTTC.

The J gene is TRBJ1-2, the V gene TRBV15; no reliable D call. This CDR3 is 12 amino acids long. With 0 bases removed from V and 3 bases from J, the gap between germline ends came to 2 bases. From germline, CDR1 is LNHNV and CDR2 YYDKDF (reference sequence). The CDR3 is CATSRDYYGYTF. In nucleotides, the CDR3 is TGTGCCACCAGCAGAGATTACTATGGCTACACCTTC.

This chain's CDR3 is CASSLAGDGSYNEQFF. The DNA of the CDR3 is TGCGCCAGCAGCTTGGCCGGTGATGGCTCCTACAATGAGCAGTTCTTC. The genes are TRBV5-1 and TRBJ2-1; D is ambiguous. This CDR3 has 16 amino acids. V shed 0 bases and J shed 0 bases, with 10 bases lying between them. The germline V gene encodes CDR1 SGHRS and CDR2 YFSETQ.

The CDR3 nucleotides read TGTGCCTGGAGTGTAGGCAGCGGTCAGCCCCAGCATTTT. Encoded protein: CAWSVGSGQPQHF. This rearrangement joins TRBV30 to TRBJ1-5, with D unresolved. The V gene lost 0 bases and the J gene lost 6 bases, with 9 bases spanning the gap. The germline V gene has CDR1 GTSNPN and CDR2 SVGIG (reference sequence). The CDR3 length is 13 residues.

This clone was seen just once. The chain employs TRBV18 and TRBJ1-2; TRBD1 agrees at 7 bases. The trim removed 1 base at V and 1 base at J, leaving 3 bases unmatched. Germline CDR1 and CDR2: KGHSH and LQKENI. The CDR3 runs to 15 residues. The CDR3 nucleotides read TGTGCCAGCTCACCACAGGGGGCTGATAACTATGGCTACACCTTC. As protein: CASSPQGADNYGYTF.

V is TRBV5-1 and J is TRBJ2-1, with D tentatively TRBD1 or TRBD2 (5 bases each). The ends were cut back, 0 bases at V and 4 bases at J, with 8 bases in the middle. In germline, CDR1 is SGHRS, CDR2 YFSETQ. This CDR3 is built from 14 residues. As DNA, the CDR3 is TGCGCCAGCAGCTTGGCGGGACGGTACAATGAGCAGTTCTTC. It translates to CASSLAGRYNEQFF.

J is TRBJ2-5 and V is TRBV25-1; TRBD1 matches at 10 bases. The trim removed 8 bases at V and 5 bases at J, leaving 11 bases unmatched. The germline V gene has CDR1 MGHDK and CDR2 SYGVNS. The CDR3 contains 15 residues. Here the CDR3 reads CASGKFGTGEETQYF. The CDR3 nucleotides read TGTGCCAGCGGCAAGTTTGGGACAGGGGAGGAGACCCAGTACTTC.

This chain links TRBV5-1 with TRBJ2-3, with TRBD1 as a possible D gene (5 bases). Germline values: CDR1 SGHRS, CDR2 YFSETQ. V dropped 0 bases and J dropped 4 bases, with 12 bases sitting between them. CDR3 length: 15 residues. CDR3 in amino acids: CASSLGAGWPDTQYF. CDR3 in DNA: TGCGCCAGCAGCTTGGGCGCAGGGTGGCCAGATACGCAGTATTTT.

The genes are TRBV4-2 and TRBJ2-1; 8 positions match TRBD2. The CDR3 extends over 16 amino acids. Germline CDR1 is LGHNA and CDR2 is YNFKEQ. Trimming cost V 7 bases and J 2 bases; bases outside gene matches: 10. CDR3 loop: CASISEGGRPYNEQFF. In DNA form, the CDR3 reads TGTGCCAGCATCTCCGAAGGCGGGAGGCCCTACAATGAGCAGTTCTTC.

The chain uses TRBV12-3 or TRBV12-4 and TRBJ1-2; D unclear. Deletions cut 6 bases from V and 2 bases from J, with 10 bases between. CDR3 length equals 13 residues. CDR3 protein: CASSPGPNYGYTF. The CDR3 DNA reads as TGTGCCAGCAGCCCGGGCCCCAACTATGGCTACACCTTC.

This rearrangement joins TRBV6-5 to TRBJ1-4; the D is unclear. This CDR3 is 14 amino acids long. Germline assignment: CDR1 MNHEY and CDR2 SVGAGI. The V gene lost 3 bases and the J gene lost 2 bases, with 7 bases spanning the gap. CDR3 sequence reads: CASSYGQTNEKLFF. CDR3 coding DNA: TGTGCCAGCAGTTATGGGCAGACTAATGAAAAACTGTTTTTT.

This clone came up a few times. The gene calls are TRBV2 and TRBJ2-1; 12 bases line up with TRBD2. The CDR3 is made up of 15 amino acids. CDR1 is SNHLY, CDR2 FYNNEI, per germline. The V gene end was trimmed by 8 bases and the J gene end by 8 bases; junction bases not matched to a gene: 10. CDR3 sequence: CASVRRLAGGDEQFF. The CDR3 DNA reads as TGTGCCAGCGTAAGGAGGCTAGCGGGAGGGGATGAGCAGTTCTTC.

The gene calls are TRBV30 and TRBJ1-4; the D is unclear. From germline, CDR1 is GTSNPN and CDR2 SVGIG (reference sequence). Trimming shortened V by 2 bases and J by 4 bases, and 5 bases separated the two germline ends. CDR3 size: 12 residues. CDR3 sequence: CAWSLDNEKLFF. CDR3 nucleotide sequence: TGTGCCTGGAGTCTGGATAATGAAAAACTGTTTTTT.

This chain uses TRBV28 with TRBJ2-7; TRBD1 or TRBD2 may be the D gene (6 bases each). V was trimmed by 4 bases and J by 3 bases, leaving 10 bases between them. The CDR3 runs 13 residues. The V gene's germline CDR1 is MDHEN and CDR2 SYDVKM. CDR3: CASSYGGGYEQYF. The CDR3, as DNA: TGTGCCAGCAGTTATGGAGGGGGCTACGAGCAGTACTTC.

The rearrangement links TRBV14 to TRBJ1-6; weak D call: TRBD1 (6 bases). The CDR3 covers 16 residues. Germline lookup yields CDR1 SGHDN and CDR2 FVKESK. V dropped 1 base and J dropped 14 bases, with 21 bases sitting between them. The CDR3 protein is CASSQGGHGTLSTLHF. DNA for the CDR3: TGTGCCAGCAGCCAAGGGGGACACGGGACACTCTCCACCCTCCACTTT.

The chain employs TRBV27 and TRBJ1-1; D perhaps matches TRBD1 (5 bases). CDR1 is MNHEY and CDR2 is SMNVEV in the germline V gene (reference sequence). This CDR3 has 14 residues. V lost 7 bases to trimming and J lost 4 bases, with 16 bases between them. The CDR3 loop reads CASNSSRTTTEAFF. The CDR3 DNA sequence: TGTGCCAGCAATAGCTCCCGGACAACCACTGAAGCTTTCTTT.

The chain combines TRBV7-9 with TRBJ2-2, with D maybe TRBD2 (6 bases). V was shortened by 6 bases and J by 5 bases, with 16 bases between the two germline ends. Germline V gene data show CDR1 as SEHNR and CDR2 as FQNEAQ (reference sequence). This CDR3 is 15 amino acids long. CDR3 nucleotide sequence: TGTGCCAGCAGTCAACTTGAAGGAGGGACCGGGGAGCTGTTTTTT. Translated: CASSQLEGGTGELFF.

This chain links TRBV6-5 with TRBJ2-1; D perhaps matches TRBD1 (6 bases). Germline CDR1 is MNHEY and CDR2 is SVGAGI. V lost 2 bases and J 3 bases, leaving 14 bases between the germline ends. CDR3 length equals 16 residues. The CDR3 DNA sequence: TGTGCCAGCAGTTACAGTGTGACAGGAGGCTACAATGAGCAGTTCTTC. It codes for CASSYSVTGGYNEQFF.

The chain links TRBV7-2 to TRBJ2-3, with TRBD2 matching 7 bases. With V trimmed by 6 bases and J by 0 bases, 3 bases remained unmatched. Germline V gene lookup returns CDR1 SGHTA and CDR2 FQGNSA. The CDR3 totals 14 residues. The CDR3 spells CASRSGVSTDTQYF. The DNA for the CDR3 is TGTGCCAGCAGGAGCGGGGTAAGCACAGATACGCAGTATTTT.

This chain uses TRBV5-1 with TRBJ2-6, with 7 positions matching TRBD1. CDR3 size: 15 residues. Trimming cost V 1 base and J 4 bases; bases outside gene matches: 2. The germline V gene has CDR1 SGHRS and CDR2 YFSETQ. The CDR3 nucleotides read TGCGCCAGCAGCTTGCGGGGACAGGGGGCCAACGTCCTGACTTTC. It translates to CASSLRGQGANVLTF.

The rearrangement links TRBV7-9 to TRBJ1-6, with 8 bases matching TRBD1. Germline lookup yields CDR1 SEHNR and CDR2 FQNEAQ (reference sequence). Germline trimming cut 4 bases from V and 10 bases from J; bases unmatched to any gene: 9. The CDR3 covers 15 residues. CDR3 residues: CASSYHYTGGSPLHF. The CDR3 nucleotides read TGTGCCAGCAGCTATCACTACACAGGGGGGTCACCCCTCCACTTT. The variable domain in full, with the rest retrieved from reference TRBV7-9 and TRBJ1-6, is DTGVSQNPRHKITKRGQNVTFRCDPISEHNRLYWYRQTLGQGPEFLTYFQNEAQLEKSRLLSDRFSAERPKGSFSTLEIQRTEQGDSAMYLCASSYHYTGGSPLHFGNGTRLTVT.

The V gene is TRBV28, the J gene TRBJ1-6; 7 bases align to TRBD1. This CDR3 contains 15 residues. The J segment lost 13 bases and the V segment lost 2 bases, leaving 11 bases of the junction unmatched. Germline CDR1 and CDR2: MDHEN and SYDVKM. The CDR3 reads CASSLTRTGRGPLHF. In DNA form, the CDR3 reads TGTGCCAGCAGTTTAACGCGGACAGGACGGGGGCCCCTCCACTTT. Combining the CDR3 with reference TRBV28 and TRBJ1-6 gives the whole variable domain DVKVTQSSRYLVKRTGEKVFLECVQDMDHENMFWYRQDPGLGLRLIYFSYDVKMKEKGDIPEGYSVSREKKERFSLILESASTNQTSMYLCASSLTRTGRGPLHFGNGTRLTVT.

This clone was detected only a few times. This chain joins TRBV10-1 and TRBJ2-7, with TRBD2 as a possible D gene (5 bases). The CDR3 extends over 16 amino acids. V gave up 0 bases and J gave up 7 bases, with 19 bases separating them. CDR1 is WNHNN, CDR2 SYGVQD, per germline (reference sequence). DNA for the CDR3: TGCGCCAGCAGTGAGTCGGAGGCAATCTGCGGCCTGGAGCAGTACTTC. It yields the protein CASSESEAICGLEQYF.

This chain uses TRBV2 with TRBJ1-4, with D possibly TRBD1 on 6 matching bases. The V end lost 6 bases, the J end lost 2 bases, and 10 bases lay between the germline ends. The germline gives CDR1 SNHLY, CDR2 FYNNEI. The CDR3 runs 14 residues. The CDR3 DNA sequence: TGTGCCAGCAGGGGGGGGGCGACTAATGAAAAACTGTTTTTT. Translating it yields CASRGGATNEKLFF. The full variable domain, with the rest looked up from reference TRBV2 and TRBJ1-4, is EPEVTQTPSHQVTQMGQEVILRCVPISNHLYFYWYRQILGQKVEFLVSFYNNEISEKSEIFDDQFSVERPDGSNFTLKIRSTKLEDSAMYFCASRGGATNEKLFFGSGTQLSVL.